This T cell receptor beta chain derives from a study of blood T cell repertoires in COVID-19. Trimming took 6 bases from V and 2 from J; bases not matched to a gene: 2. Germline CDR1 and CDR2: MGHDK and SYGVNS. The CDR3 runs to 13 residues. Per the original methods: Researchers report that nucleated cell counts were estimated from reference gene primer amplification. The data were produced by immunoSEQ multiplex PCR, yet TCRdb's version contains in-frame clones alone and is incomplete. V and J calls and clone size are those listed in that table; D and trimming were worked out from the DNA. Of fewer than 45,000 clones detected, over 75% appear once; the ten largest clones hold about 14%.

Source material: peripheral blood. The TCR comes from a human donor in a cohort sampled during active COVID-19. V usage is TRBV25-1 and J usage is TRBJ2-7; 9 nucleotides agree with TRBD2. This CDR3 is CASRPSGAYEQYF. The CDR3 bases are TGTGCCAGCAGGCCTAGCGGGGCCTACGAGCAGTACTTC.